A single sample gave rise to the 22 T cell receptor beta chains below, sequenced in a study of identifying expanded T cells in peripheral blood. Using immunoSEQ multiplex PCR, the repertoire was profiled, and TCRdb retains in-frame clones only, with some absent. The sample consists of tens of thousands of clones, 84% of them appearing once. What was sequenced was blood. The receptors shown here come from a person between 18 and 70 years old in good health.

J is TRBJ2-7 and V is TRBV23-1; 8 bases fit TRBD1. TRBV23-1 is assigned to the ORF class and has an uncertain function. Unmatched junction bases numbered 5, after V lost 4 bases and J lost 3 bases. The CDR3 sequence is 14 residues long. In nucleotides, the CDR3 is TGCGCCAGCAGTCTGGGTGACAGGGGCTACGAGCAGTACTTC. It specifies CASSLGDRGYEQYF.

In its sample, this clone was seen once. The rearrangement joins TRBV7-9 to TRBJ2-3; 10 bases fit TRBD2. In germline, CDR1 is SEHNR, CDR2 FQNEAQ (reference sequence). The V segment lost 3 bases and the J segment 4 bases; nucleotides outside the gene matches: 10. This CDR3 has 17 residues. The CDR3 reads CASSFSLAGGLADTQYF. CDR3 DNA: TGTGCCAGCAGCTTCAGTTTAGCGGGAGGATTAGCAGATACGCAGTATTTT.

V gene TRBV9 combines with J gene TRBJ2-5, with 14 bases that match TRBD2. CDR1 and CDR2 (germline): SGDLS, YYNGEE. This CDR3 is built from 16 residues. With 4 bases clipped from V and 2 bases from J, the junction kept 4 bases outside the gene matches. CDR3 coding DNA: TGTGCCAGCAGCCCTGGGACTAGCGGGAGACAAGAGACCCAGTACTTC. Amino acid sequence: CASSPGTSGRQETQYF.

The chain uses TRBV7-2 and TRBJ1-3; no firm D call. Trimming removed 1 base at V and 0 bases at J, with 7 bases between. The germline CDR1 and CDR2 sequences are SGHTA and FQGNSA. The CDR3 covers 15 residues. The CDR3 reads CASSLGRASGNTIYF. CDR3 coding DNA: TGTGCCAGCAGCTTAGGGAGGGCCTCTGGAAACACCATATATTTT.

The chain couples TRBV11-1 to TRBJ2-2, with 8 bases matching TRBD1. In germline, CDR1 is SGHAT, CDR2 FQDESV (reference sequence). Unmatched junction bases numbered 17, after V lost 5 bases and J lost 6 bases. This CDR3 has 18 amino acids. The CDR3 region is CASSPKDRVALGSGELFF. In nucleotides, the CDR3 is TGTGCCAGCAGCCCCAAGGACAGGGTGGCACTCGGATCCGGGGAGCTGTTTTTT.

The chain joins TRBV5-1 to TRBJ1-1; 7 bases are shared with TRBD1. The CDR3 runs 17 residues. The ends lost 0 bases at V and 1 base at J; junction bases unmatched: 9. Germline V gene data show CDR1 as SGHRS and CDR2 as YFSETQ. CDR3 sequence: CASSLEGAGSENTEAFF. CDR3 nucleotide sequence: TGCGCCAGCAGCTTGGAGGGGGCAGGGTCGGAGAACACTGAAGCTTTCTTT.

The J gene is TRBJ1-3, the V gene TRBV6-5, with D unclear. From germline, CDR1 is MNHEY and CDR2 SVGAGI. V lost 8 bases and J 7 bases, leaving 15 bases between the germline ends. The CDR3 is 13 residues long. CDR3 sequence (DNA): TGTGCCAGCCTCGCACCTGGCGAGAACACCATATATTTT. It yields the protein CASLAPGENTIYF.

The V call is TRBV18, the J call TRBJ2-3, with 10 nucleotides matching TRBD2. In germline, CDR1 is KGHSH, CDR2 LQKENI. Trimming at V came to 3 bases and at J to 0 bases, leaving 9 bases not matched to a gene. CDR3 length equals 18 residues. This CDR3 is CASSPSLTSGLSTDTQYF. The CDR3 nucleotides are TGTGCCAGCTCACCTTCTTTGACTAGCGGGCTCAGCACAGATACGCAGTATTTT.

J is TRBJ2-3 and V is TRBV7-9; TRBD1 matches at 8 bases. Germline V gene lookup returns CDR1 SEHNR and CDR2 FQNEAQ (reference sequence). V was clipped by 1 base and J by 0 bases; unmatched bases: 3. The CDR3 contains 16 residues. The CDR3 here is CASSLGGQVSTDTQYF. CDR3 coding DNA: TGTGCCAGCAGCTTAGGGGGACAGGTTAGCACAGATACGCAGTATTTT.

The J gene is TRBJ2-2, the V gene TRBV2, with a possible D match to TRBD1 (5 bases). Germline assignment: CDR1 SNHLY and CDR2 FYNNEI. The CDR3 sequence is 15 residues long. With 3 bases removed from V and 5 bases from J, the gap between germline ends came to 13 bases. CDR3 region: CASSDARASTGELFF. CDR3 DNA: TGTGCCAGCAGTGACGCCAGGGCGAGTACCGGGGAGCTGTTTTTT.

This clone showed up just once. J is TRBJ2-1 and V is TRBV11-3; D may be TRBD2 (6 bases). The CDR3 contains 16 residues. V lost 0 bases and J lost 4, with 13 bases in between. CDR1 is SGHNT and CDR2 is YENEEA in the germline V gene. CDR3 bases: TGTGCCAGCAGCTTAGACTGGACTACCAGTTACAATGAGCAGTTCTTC. Its translation: CASSLDWTTSYNEQFF.

This clone has a handful of counts. The chain employs TRBV6-6 and TRBJ2-7; D might be TRBD1 (6 bases). With 2 bases removed from V and 4 bases from J, the gap between germline ends came to 9 bases. Germline values: CDR1 MNHNY, CDR2 SVGAGI (reference sequence). This CDR3 contains 13 residues. CDR3 protein: CASSYRDTYEQYF. The CDR3 DNA reads as TGTGCCAGCAGTTACAGGGACACTTACGAGCAGTACTTC.

This chain links TRBV9 with TRBJ1-1; tentatively, D is TRBD1 (6 bases). Germline assignment: CDR1 SGDLS and CDR2 YYNGEE. V shed 2 bases and J shed 5 bases, with 13 bases lying between them. The CDR3 runs to 14 residues. CDR3 DNA: TGTGCCAGCAGCGTGGAGGGGGAAAGGACTGAAGCTTTCTTT. Encoded protein: CASSVEGERTEAFF. Full variable domain (missing parts from reference TRBV9 and TRBJ1-1): DSGVTQTPKHLITATGQRVTLRCSPRSGDLSVYWYQQSLDQGLQFLIQYYNGEERAKGNILERFSAQQFPDLHSELNLSSLELGDSALYFCASSVEGERTEAFFGQGTRLTVV.

The rearrangement links TRBV6-4 to TRBJ2-3; maybe TRBD2 (5 bases). V was pared by 4 bases and J by 2 bases, with 7 bases between. This CDR3 has 13 residues. CDR1 is MRHNA and CDR2 is SNTAGT in the germline V gene. CDR3 bases: TGTGCCAGCAGTGTGGACTTCACAGATACGCAGTATTTT. Its translation: CASSVDFTDTQYF.

The rearrangement uses TRBV29-1 and TRBJ2-3; weak D call: TRBD2 (6 bases). The CDR3 is 14 residues long. V lost 2 bases and J lost 2, with 11 bases in between. Germline lookup yields CDR1 SQVTM and CDR2 ANQGSEA. For the CDR3, the DNA is TGCAGCGTTGAAAGGGCTAGCGTCACAGATACGCAGTATTTT. It codes for CSVERASVTDTQYF.

The chain joins TRBV7-2 to TRBJ2-6, with unresolved D. The CDR3 covers 13 residues. Germline values: CDR1 SGHTA, CDR2 FQGNSA. Trimming took off 5 bases at V and 6 bases at J, with 8 bases between the two ends. CDR3 coding DNA: TGTGCCAGCAGCCTCCCGGTGGCCAACGTCCTGACTTTC. Translation gives CASSLPVANVLTF.

The chain couples TRBV27 to TRBJ2-2; unclear D gene. There are 14 residues in the CDR3. The V gene lost 2 bases and the J gene lost 1 base, with 5 bases spanning the gap. CDR1 is MNHEY and CDR2 is SMNVEV in the germline V gene (reference sequence). CDR3: CASSLGQNTGELFF. The CDR3, as DNA: TGTGCCAGCAGTTTAGGTCAGAACACCGGGGAGCTGTTTTTT.

This chain links TRBV6-6 with TRBJ2-1, with a weak D call TRBD1 (6 bases). Trimming left V 2 bases short and J 5 bases short, with 13 bases between. Germline V gives CDR1 MNHNY, CDR2 SVGAGI (reference sequence). The CDR3 totals 15 residues. CDR3 amino acids: CASSYQGTVHNEQFF. Here the CDR3 DNA reads TGTGCCAGCAGTTACCAGGGGACGGTCCACAATGAGCAGTTCTTC.

CDR3 residues: CAISQGSNYEQYF. The CDR3 nucleotides read TGTGCCATCAGCCAGGGGTCCAACTACGAGCAGTACTTC. J is TRBJ2-7 and V is TRBV10-3; D is perhaps TRBD1 (6 bases). V gave up 6 bases and J gave up 3 bases, with 12 bases separating them. The CDR3 has 13 amino acids. Germline-derived CDR1 and CDR2 are ENHRY and SYGVKD.

CDR3 in DNA: TGTGCCAGCAGCTCTCCGACAGGGGTAGAGGAAAAACTGTTTTTT. This codes for CASSSPTGVEEKLFF. V gene TRBV7-2 combines with J gene TRBJ1-4, with 8 bases aligning to TRBD1. This CDR3 is 15 amino acids long. Trimming removed 4 bases from V and 8 bases from J; junction bases left unmatched: 9. Germline V CDR1 and CDR2: SGHTA, FQGNSA. Looking up the rest from reference TRBV7-2 and TRBJ1-4 gives the full variable domain: GAGVSQSPSNKVTEKGKDVELRCDPISGHTALYWYRQSLGQGLEFLIYFQGNSAPDKSGLPSDRFSAERTGGSVSTLTIQRTQQEDSAVYLCASSSPTGVEEKLFFGSGTQLSVL.

This chain uses TRBV7-9 with TRBJ2-2; D is possibly TRBD1 (5 bases). The CDR3 loop spans 15 amino acids. V lost 3 bases and J lost 4, with 12 bases in between. The germline gives CDR1 SEHNR, CDR2 FQNEAQ (reference sequence). The CDR3 sequence is CASSLVGAGTGELFF. The CDR3, as DNA: TGTGCCAGCAGCTTGGTAGGGGCAGGCACCGGGGAGCTGTTTTTT.

This clone has a handful of counts. The V and J genes are TRBV7-8 and TRBJ1-5; 9 nucleotides align to TRBD1. This CDR3 region has 15 residues. V lost 0 bases and J lost 5; bases outside the gene matches: 2. The V gene's germline CDR1 is SGHVS and CDR2 FQNEAQ. DNA of the CDR3: TGTGCCAGCAGCTTAGCGCGACAGGGGGATCAGCCCCAGCATTTT. Protein sequence: CASSLARQGDQPQHF.